The 23 T cell receptor beta chains below come from one sample, sequenced in a study of post-analysis software for immune sequencing data. Study-wide points: TRBV segments more frequent in patients than in controls numbered roughly 5 and included TRBV5-6, TRBV5-1 and TRBV20-1.

Carried by the TCR beta cDNA libraries were unique molecular identifiers. TCRdb called the PCR reads again in MiXCR, with one record for every CDR3 protein. The profile covers more than 450,000 distinct CDR3 sequences, with approximately 34% appearing a single time and approximately 6% taken by the ten largest. No antigen has been identified for these receptors. Sequencing input: blood. Every receptor here comes from a girl aged 2 to 17 with multiple sclerosis.

The genes are TRBV5-1 and TRBJ1-2, with D uncertain. The CDR3 length is 15 residues. Looked up from germline, CDR1 is SGHRS and CDR2 is YFSETQ. The germline V and J ends were trimmed by 4 bases and 0 bases, with 13 bases remaining between them. This chain's CDR3 is CASSHGLGSNYGYTF. CDR3 bases: TGCGCCAGCAGCCACGGCCTAGGGTCTAACTATGGCTACACCTTC.

This clonotype was found a few times. V gene TRBV29-1 combines with J gene TRBJ1-5, with D tentatively TRBD1 (6 bases). V was trimmed by 4 bases and J by 1 base, leaving 11 bases between them. The CDR3 loop spans 14 amino acids. Germline V gives CDR1 SQVTM, CDR2 ANQGSEA. The CDR3 DNA reads TGCAGCGTTGGGAGGGGGGGAAGCAATCAGCCCCAGCATTTT. Its translation: CSVGRGGSNQPQHF.

CDR3 region: CSVQYVGRLNTEAFF. In DNA, the CDR3 is TGCAGCGTTCAATACGTGGGACGGCTGAACACTGAAGCTTTCTTT. The V and J genes are TRBV29-1 and TRBJ1-1; possible D gene TRBD1, 5 bases. The CDR3 has 15 amino acids. Deletions cut 5 bases from V and 0 bases from J, with 16 bases between. Germline CDR1 reads SQVTM; CDR2 reads ANQGSEA.

The rearrangement uses TRBV7-3 and TRBJ2-3; D is ambiguous. Per the germline V gene, CDR1 is SGHTA and CDR2 is FQGTGA. Trimming took off 0 bases at V and 5 bases at J, with 6 bases between the two ends. This CDR3 spans 13 amino acids. CDR3 protein: CASSLTQLDTQYF. CDR3 bases: TGTGCCAGCAGCTTAACTCAGTTAGATACGCAGTATTTT.

The rearrangement links TRBV6-6 to TRBJ2-7; the match to TRBD2 covers 7 bases. This CDR3 is built from 14 residues. Germline values: CDR1 MNHNY, CDR2 SVGAGI (reference sequence). Trimming cost V 5 bases and J 2 bases; bases outside gene matches: 6. Here the CDR3 DNA reads TGTGCCAGCAGTGGCGGGGGTCTTCCCTACGAGCAGTACTTC. Residues: CASSGGGLPYEQYF.

The sample holds many counts of this clonotype. V usage is TRBV27 and J usage is TRBJ2-3, with D tentatively TRBD1 or TRBD2 (6 bases each). V shed 4 bases and J shed 3 bases, with 14 bases lying between them. This CDR3 is built from 15 residues. The V gene's germline CDR1 is MNHEY and CDR2 SMNVEV (reference sequence). The CDR3 sequence: CASSSLGGPTDTQYF. The CDR3 region has the DNA TGTGCCAGCAGTTCCCTCGGGGGCCCAACAGATACGCAGTATTTT.

The chain is built from TRBV5-1 and TRBJ2-3; D is possibly TRBD1 (6 bases). The CDR3 spans 15 residues. The V end was cut by 3 bases, the J end by 4 bases, with 15 bases between. Looked up from germline, CDR1 is SGHRS and CDR2 is YFSETQ. The CDR3 is CASSSGRTGPDTQYF. For the CDR3, the DNA is TGCGCCAGCAGCTCGGGACGTACAGGGCCAGATACGCAGTATTTT.

Written as DNA, the CDR3 is TGTGCCAGCAGTGAAGGGGGGTCGTTGAGTTACGAGCAGTACTTC. As protein: CASSEGGSLSYEQYF. The rearrangement uses TRBV25-1 and TRBJ2-7; weak D call: TRBD2 (6 bases). The V gene lost 2 bases and the J gene lost 4 bases, with 15 bases spanning the gap. This CDR3 has 15 residues. Germline V gives CDR1 MGHDK, CDR2 SYGVNS.

This clonotype was detected only a few times. The gene calls are TRBV11-2 and TRBJ2-7, with 13 bases matching TRBD2. Germline loops: CDR1 SGHAT, CDR2 FQNNGV. The CDR3 contains 17 residues. V dropped 3 bases and J dropped 0; count of bases not matched to a gene: 5. Written as DNA, the CDR3 is TGTGCCAGCAGCTTGGGACTAGCGGGGTCGAACTCCTACGAGCAGTACTTC. Its translation is CASSLGLAGSNSYEQYF.

This clonotype was counted only a few times. The gene calls are TRBV29-1 and TRBJ1-2, with no clear D. Trimming removed 0 bases at V and 5 bases at J, with 10 bases between. The CDR3 contains 13 residues. Germline CDR1 reads SQVTM; CDR2 reads ANQGSEA. DNA of the CDR3: TGCAGCGTTGAAGATGGCGGCAGATATGGCTACACCTTC. Translated, it gives CSVEDGGRYGYTF.

The genes are TRBV28 and TRBJ2-3; weak D call: TRBD1 (5 bases). CDR1 is MDHEN, CDR2 SYDVKM, per germline. The CDR3 covers 12 residues. V was clipped by 4 bases and J by 9 bases, with 11 bases between them. CDR3: CASSSFGATQYF. The CDR3, as DNA: TGTGCCAGCAGTTCCTTTGGGGCCACGCAGTATTTT.

The genes are TRBV12-3 or TRBV12-4 and TRBJ1-2; D is uncertain. The CDR3 runs to 13 residues. V lost 4 bases and J 4 bases, leaving 10 bases between the germline ends. The CDR3 nucleotides read TGTGCCAGCAGTTACGGGGTCGGCTATGGCTACACCTTC. It yields the protein CASSYGVGYGYTF.

This chain uses TRBV7-2 with TRBJ2-6; no definite D call. Germline V gene lookup returns CDR1 SGHTA and CDR2 FQGNSA. The V gene lost 5 bases and the J gene lost 0 bases, with 8 bases spanning the gap. This CDR3 has 15 residues. For the CDR3, the DNA is TGTGCCAGCAGCACTACCGCCTCTGGGGCCAACGTCCTGACTTTC. This sequence encodes CASSTTASGANVLTF.

The chain couples TRBV9 to TRBJ1-2, with TRBD1 identical over 8 bases. The CDR3 is 16 amino acids. Germline values: CDR1 SGDLS, CDR2 YYNGEE. With V trimmed by 4 bases and J by 0 bases, 8 bases remained unmatched. CDR3 coding DNA: TGTGCCAGCAGCTTTTCCCGGACAGGGACTAACTATGGCTACACCTTC. Amino acid sequence: CASSFSRTGTNYGYTF.

This chain uses TRBV15 with TRBJ2-5; 7 bases are a match to TRBD2. The J call may be wrong; the DNA end is better matched by TRBJ2-7. Germline V lookup: CDR1 LNHNV, CDR2 YYDKDF (reference sequence). The CDR3 is 13 residues long. The CDR3 sequence is CATRGLGSYEQYF. Written as DNA, the CDR3 is TGTGCCACCAGAGGACTAGGCTCGTACGAGCAGTACTTC.

In this sample, this clonotype turned up a few times. V is TRBV10-3 and J is TRBJ2-3; D uncertain. CDR1 is ENHRY and CDR2 is SYGVKD in the germline V gene. The CDR3 covers 13 residues. V was pared by 10 bases and J by 0 bases, with 11 bases between. The DNA of the CDR3 is TGTGCCAGCACCGGCACCAGCACAGATACGCAGTATTTT. Its translation: CASTGTSTDTQYF.

The chain has TRBV20-1 and TRBJ1-1; no clear D gene. The CDR3 runs 14 residues. Germline CDR1 DFQATT, CDR2 SNEGSKA (reference sequence). Trimming pared 1 base from V and 5 bases from J, leaving 14 bases between. The chain's CDR3 is CSARAILGRTEAFF. The CDR3 bases are TGCAGTGCTAGAGCTATACTAGGAAGAACTGAAGCTTTCTTT.

Only one count was recorded for this clonotype. Without the conserved terminal phenylalanine or tryptophan, this CDR3 likely stems from a read error. The J gene is TRBJ2-5, the V gene TRBV10-3; D unresolved. This CDR3 contains 12 residues. V lost 5 bases and J 4 bases, leaving 8 bases between the germline ends. Germline-derived CDR1 and CDR2 are ENHRY and SYGVKD. The CDR3 protein is CAISPTLETQYV. CDR3 DNA: TGTGCCATCAGTCCTACCTTAGAGACCCAGTACGTC.

The J gene is TRBJ2-3, the V gene TRBV7-9; D gene uncertain. CDR1 and CDR2 (germline): SEHNR, FQNEAQ (reference sequence). This CDR3 is built from 13 residues. V lost 1 base to trimming and J lost 7 bases, with 9 bases between them. CDR3 in DNA: TGTGCCAGCAGCTTAGATGGGATAAATACGCAGTATTTT. As protein: CASSLDGINTQYF. Supplemented by reference TRBV7-9 and TRBJ2-3, the full variable domain reads DTGVSQNPRHKITKRGQNVTFRCDPISEHNRLYWYRQTLGQGPEFLTYFQNEAQLEKSRLLSDRFSAERPKGSFSTLEIQRTEQGDSAMYLCASSLDGINTQYFGPGTRLTVL.

The chain recombines TRBV5-1 with TRBJ2-5; TRBD1 or TRBD2 may be the D gene (5 bases each). CDR1 is SGHRS and CDR2 is YFSETQ in the germline V gene. The V end was cut by 4 bases, the J end by 2 bases, with 15 bases between. The CDR3 consists of 15 residues. CDR3 in DNA: TGCGCCAGCAGCCCCGAAGTGGGGGAACAAGAGACCCAGTACTTC. Its protein is CASSPEVGEQETQYF.

The V and J genes are TRBV5-1 and TRBJ1-6, with TRBD1 as a possible D gene (6 bases). The germline CDR1 and CDR2 sequences are SGHRS and YFSETQ. This CDR3 has 15 residues. Trimming removed 2 bases at V and 5 bases at J, with 11 bases between. The DNA for the CDR3 is TGCGCCAGCAGCTTCGGACAGCCAAATAATTCACCCCTCCACTTT. This codes for CASSFGQPNNSPLHF.

V usage is TRBV20-1 and J usage is TRBJ1-2; D unclear. Germline V gives CDR1 DFQATT, CDR2 SNEGSKA (reference sequence). With 6 bases removed from V and 1 base from J, the gap between germline ends came to 12 bases. This CDR3 is 13 amino acids long. In DNA, the CDR3 is TGCAGTGCCCGGGCCAGGAGTAACTATGGCTACACCTTC. This codes for CSARARSNYGYTF.

The rearrangement links TRBV20-1 to TRBJ2-7; 7 positions agree with TRBD2. The CDR3 contains 14 residues. V trimming: 5 bases; J trimming: 7 bases; junction bases outside the gene matches: 14. Germline values: CDR1 DFQATT, CDR2 SNEGSKA (reference sequence). This CDR3 is CSAWRLAVLGEQYF. DNA for the CDR3: TGCAGTGCTTGGCGGCTAGCGGTCCTTGGGGAGCAGTACTTC.